Included here is one TCR beta chain sequence, with context. Its antigen is currently unknown. The sample originates from a study of vaccination effects on CD4 cells after COVID-19. Data came from immunoSEQ multiplex PCR; TCRdb stores just in-frame clones and leaves some out. This table has roughly 76,000 clones, approximately 81% appearing once. Study results and limitations: Vaccine- and infection-induced clones showed marked clonal contraction late following vaccination.

Before sequencing took place, the ViraFEST assay used viral peptide pools to expand antigen-specific CD4+ T cells. Subsequent to 10 days of culture, CD4+ T cells were isolated. From germline, CDR1 is KGHSH and CDR2 LQKENI. Trimming shortened V by 0 bases and J by 5 bases, and 13 bases separated the two germline ends. The CDR3 length is 15 residues. Sample: CD4+ T cells from PBMCs cultured with HCoV-229E spike peptides, taken before COVID-19 vaccination. The receptor's source is a human donor who received a COVID-19 vaccine. The chain has TRBV18 and TRBJ2-5; D is perhaps TRBD1 (6 bases). The DNA for the CDR3 is TGTGCCAGCTCACCACCGGGGGCGGTCGAGGAGACCCAGTACTTC. Its protein is CASSPPGAVEETQYF.